Detailed here is one T cell receptor beta chain. This entry comes from a study of OX40 agonist ivuxolimab in advanced cancers. Background on the study: It was permissible to have had prior anti-PD-1, anti-PD-L1 or anti-CTLA-4 therapy, and more than 30% had some.

Assay used: immunoSEQ multiplex PCR; TCRdb lists only in-frame clones, some missing. The data contain 70,000 to 90,000 clones, roughly 80% of them singletons. Trimming left V 1 base short and J 4 bases short, with 13 bases between. The CDR3 covers 15 residues. The germline CDR1 and CDR2 sequences are MNHEY and SMNVEV (reference sequence). The chain carries TRBV27 and TRBJ2-5; possibly TRBD1 or TRBD2 for D (5 bases each). This specimen was CD4+ or CD8+ T cells sorted from blood, taken in a trial of the OX40 agonist ivuxolimab. This clonotype was obtained from an adult with an advanced solid tumor such as melanoma, head and neck, liver or kidney cancer. Here the CDR3 DNA reads TGTGCCAGCAGTTTATGGGGCTTCGAGGGAGAGACCCAGTACTTC. Residues: CASSLWGFEGETQYF.